This T cell receptor (beta chain) was captured by sequencing in a study of CD8 T cells in ankylosing spondylitis. General observations from the study: Blood of patients with ankylosing spondylitis appeared to be characterized by a TCR beta motif of several highly homologous variants.

The ends were cut back, 0 bases at V and 3 bases at J, with 12 bases in the middle. The CDR3 consists of 15 residues. This clonotype was seen ten or more times. Its target is not known. Libraries for TCR beta were made by quantitative 5'-RACE with molecular barcodes. TCRdb reprocessed the 5' RACE reads via MiXCR and lists one record per CDR3 protein. The table records about 320,000 distinct CDR3 sequences, around 10% of them present only once. Sequenced input: blood, either unsorted or a sorted T cell fraction (not recorded which). The rearrangement joins TRBV12-3 or TRBV12-4 to TRBJ2-7, with D possibly TRBD2 on 5 matching bases. This TCR came from a female donor with ankylosing spondylitis or in good health (not recorded which). The CDR3 is CASSLAGSLSYEQYF. The DNA of the CDR3 is TGTGCCAGCAGTTTAGCGGGGAGCCTAAGCTACGAGCAGTACTTC.